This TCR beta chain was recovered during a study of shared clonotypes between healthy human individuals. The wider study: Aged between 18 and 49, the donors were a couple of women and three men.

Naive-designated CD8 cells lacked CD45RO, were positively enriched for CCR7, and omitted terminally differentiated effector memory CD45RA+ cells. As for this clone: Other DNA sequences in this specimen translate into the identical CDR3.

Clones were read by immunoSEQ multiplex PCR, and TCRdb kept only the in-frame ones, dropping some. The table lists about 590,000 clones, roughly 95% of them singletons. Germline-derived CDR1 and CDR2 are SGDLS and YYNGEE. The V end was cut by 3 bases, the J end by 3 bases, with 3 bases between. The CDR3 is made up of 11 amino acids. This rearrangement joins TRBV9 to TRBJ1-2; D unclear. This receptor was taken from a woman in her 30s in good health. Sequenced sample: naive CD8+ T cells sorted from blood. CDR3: CASSAYYGYTF. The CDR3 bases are TGTGCCAGCAGCGCATACTATGGCTACACCTTC.